This TCR beta chain was retrieved from a study of T cells in Graves' hyperthyroidism and ophthalmopathy. Researchers took RNA transcripts and amplified the TCR beta CDR3 regions from them. First-round RT-PCR of the TCR CDR3 relied on the HTBI primer set. TCRdb ran MiXCR on the multiplex PCR reads and lists one entry per CDR3 protein. The sample includes 650,000 to 850,000 distinct CDR3 sequences, roughly 20% of them seen just once. Findings and limits, study-wide: Ophthalmopathy and stable hyperthyroidism were separated by a 13 V-J model. Ophthalmopathy prediction by the model preceded onset by a median about 6.3 months.

Germline lookup yields CDR1 MGHRA and CDR2 YSYEKL. This CDR3 contains 16 residues. With respect to this clonotype: No antigen is known for it. The germline gene is not matched at one end of the junction; a read error may be the cause.

The receptor's source is a woman aged 45 to 65 with Graves' hyperthyroidism that later progressed to Graves' ophthalmopathy. The sample comprised blood. V gene TRBV4-1 combines with J gene TRBJ1-2; D may be TRBD1 (5 bases). Here the CDR3 DNA reads TGTGCCAGCAGCGTACGCTCTTTCCGGGACGACTATGGCTACACCTTC. Amino acids: CASSVRSFRDDYGYTF.